The next 24 T cell receptor beta chains were all read from a single sample in a study of vaccination and CD4 T cells after COVID-19. Cultured CD4+ T cells had their DNA profiled by the Oncomine TCR Beta short-read assay. Genomic DNA was taken out of cultured CD4+ T cells by extraction. TCRdb passed the PCR reads through MiXCR, listing each CDR3 protein once. Seen here are about 6,800 distinct CDR3 sequences, 35% observed once, and the top ten hold approximately 31%. Their target antigens are unknown. The treatment is: approximately 9-day PBMC culture with coronavirus spike peptide pools or control peptides (ViraFEST assay). From the unexposed donor, CD4+ T cells were collected ahead of the COVID-19 pandemic (2011-2018). Sequenced input: CD4+ T cells from blood, cultured in vitro. These TCRs come from a human donor in good health.

This clonotype turned up a few times. The chain joins TRBV28 to TRBJ2-7; D tentatively reads TRBD1 or TRBD2 (5 bases each). Germline V gene data show CDR1 as MDHEN and CDR2 as SYDVKM. Trimming shortened V by 0 bases and J by 6 bases, and 12 bases separated the two germline ends. The CDR3 has 14 residues. The CDR3 region is CASSLWGRGGEQYF. The CDR3, as DNA: TGTGCCAGCAGTTTATGGGGCCGGGGCGGCGAGCAGTACTTC.

The chain employs TRBV2 and TRBJ2-1; 7 bases align to TRBD2. The CDR3 covers 14 residues. Losses at the gene ends were 7 bases for V and 2 bases for J; bases not matched to a gene: 5. CDR1 is SNHLY, CDR2 FYNNEI, per germline. The CDR3 region is CASKRDVPYNEQFF. The CDR3 region has the DNA TGTGCCAGCAAGCGGGACGTCCCCTACAATGAGCAGTTCTTC.

The V call is TRBV27, the J call TRBJ2-7; D might be TRBD2 (5 bases). The length of the CDR3 is 13 residues. V was cut by 8 bases and J by 0 bases, with 11 bases left in between. Germline-derived CDR1 and CDR2 are MNHEY and SMNVEV (reference sequence). As DNA, the CDR3 is TGTGCCAGCGGACGGACTTACTCCTACGAGCAGTACTTC. This encodes CASGRTYSYEQYF.

This clonotype came up once. The CDR3 does not end in the conserved phenylalanine or tryptophan, so this is likely a read error. This chain joins TRBV20-1 and TRBJ1-1, with a tentative D call TRBD1 (5 bases). There are 14 residues in the CDR3. The V end lost 0 bases, the J end lost 4 bases, and 12 bases lay between the germline ends. CDR1 and CDR2 (germline): DFQATT, SNEGSKA (reference sequence). CDR3 protein: CSARDLGRGTEAFS. Here the CDR3 DNA reads TGCAGTGCTAGAGATTTGGGGAGGGGCACTGAAGCTTTCTCT.

This clonotype is labeled as medium-sized (0.01 to 0.1%). This rearrangement joins TRBV27 to TRBJ1-5; 7 bases are shared with TRBD1. This CDR3 region has 17 residues. Germline trimming cut 4 bases from V and 0 bases from J; bases unmatched to any gene: 9. Germline CDR1 MNHEY, CDR2 SMNVEV (reference sequence). CDR3 bases: TGTGCCAGCAGTTCGCGGGGGACAGTGTATAGCAATCAGCCCCAGCATTTT. It yields the protein CASSSRGTVYSNQPQHF.

By share, this clonotype counts as medium-sized. This chain joins TRBV20-1 and TRBJ2-5; 12 bases fit TRBD1. CDR3 size: 15 residues. Germline V gene data show CDR1 as DFQATT and CDR2 as SNEGSKA (reference sequence). CDR3 sequence: CSLPGQGAGWETQYF. DNA for the CDR3: TGCAGCCTACCGGGACAGGGGGCGGGTTGGGAGACCCAGTACTTC.

By sample share, this clonotype is medium-sized. This rearrangement joins TRBV20-1 to TRBJ1-5; D may be TRBD1 (5 bases). Trimming removed 0 bases at V and 0 bases at J, with 9 bases between. The CDR3 runs to 15 residues. From germline, CDR1 is DFQATT and CDR2 SNEGSKA (reference sequence). The CDR3 spells CSARDLRDSNQPQHF. The CDR3 region has the DNA TGCAGTGCTAGAGATCTCAGGGATAGCAATCAGCCCCAGCATTTT.

The chain combines TRBV5-1 with TRBJ1-2, with 7 bases matching TRBD1. Trimming took 1 base from V and 4 from J; bases not matched to a gene: 10. The germline V gene has CDR1 SGHRS and CDR2 YFSETQ. The CDR3 runs to 16 residues. The CDR3 nucleotides are TGCGCCAGCAGCTTGATAGGGGGCTCCGGGGGCTATGGCTACACCTTC. Translation gives CASSLIGGSGGYGYTF.

This rearrangement joins TRBV5-1 to TRBJ2-7; D is unclear. This CDR3 is 15 amino acids long. Germline V gene lookup returns CDR1 SGHRS and CDR2 YFSETQ. The ends were cut back, 3 bases at V and 2 bases at J, with 15 bases in the middle. The CDR3 sequence is CASSSEPSRTYEQYF. Written as DNA, the CDR3 is TGCGCCAGCAGCTCCGAACCTTCCCGCACCTACGAGCAGTACTTC.

This clonotype was counted a few times. This sequence joins TRBV6-4 and TRBJ2-1; possibly TRBD2 for D (6 bases). Trimming removed 4 bases at V and 9 bases at J, with 10 bases between. The CDR3 has 12 residues. Germline loops: CDR1 MRHNA, CDR2 SNTAGT. CDR3 protein: CASSGVTSEQFF. As DNA, the CDR3 is TGTGCCAGCAGTGGCGTGACTAGTGAGCAGTTCTTC.

This clonotype was counted only a few times. The gene calls are TRBV6-1 and TRBJ1-2, with unresolved D. V lost 2 bases to trimming and J lost 0 bases, with 13 bases between them. CDR1 is MNHNS, CDR2 SASEGT, per germline. The CDR3 extends over 16 amino acids. CDR3 in DNA: TGTGCCAGCAGTGAATTTGGGCGAATCCCTAACTATGGCTACACCTTC. Amino acid sequence: CASSEFGRIPNYGYTF.

The rearrangement links TRBV6-5 to TRBJ2-1; TRBD1 aligns across 9 bases. Losses at the gene ends were 2 bases for V and 8 bases for J; bases not matched to a gene: 4. This CDR3 is built from 14 residues. Germline V gives CDR1 MNHEY, CDR2 SVGAGI. The DNA for the CDR3 is TGTGCCAGCAGTTACGACAGGGGGAGGTATGAGCAGTTCTTC. It translates to CASSYDRGRYEQFF.

This chain uses TRBV10-3 with TRBJ2-1, with D tentatively TRBD2 (6 bases). Deletions cut 0 bases from V and 1 base from J, with 16 bases between. CDR3 length equals 18 residues. The germline V gene encodes CDR1 ENHRY and CDR2 SYGVKD. The CDR3 coding sequence is TGTGCCATCAGTGAGTCGGGAGGCAGTCGTCGGTCCTACAATGAGCAGTTCTTC. Protein: CAISESGGSRRSYNEQFF.

This sequence joins TRBV6-1 and TRBJ2-3; the D call may be TRBD1 or TRBD2 (5 bases each). The CDR3 is 13 amino acids. The germline CDR1 and CDR2 sequences are MNHNS and SASEGT. This CDR3 is CSSGAEGTDTQYF. The CDR3 region has the DNA TGTTCCTCCGGGGCGGAGGGCACAGATACGCAGTATTTT.

This clonotype came up a few times. The chain carries TRBV20-1 and TRBJ2-5; D call uncertain. Trimming cost V 3 bases and J 7 bases, with 15 bases left between them. The CDR3 spans 13 residues. Per the germline V gene, CDR1 is DFQATT and CDR2 is SNEGSKA (reference sequence). The CDR3 sequence: CSASSVGIGTQYF. CDR3 in DNA: TGCAGTGCTAGTTCCGTAGGGATAGGGACCCAGTACTTC.

The gene calls are TRBV2 and TRBJ1-6; weak D call: TRBD1 (6 bases). The CDR3 is made up of 15 amino acids. Trimming left V 5 bases short and J 6 bases short, with 14 bases between. Looked up from germline, CDR1 is SNHLY and CDR2 is FYNNEI. CDR3 coding DNA: TGTGCCAGCAGTACACCGGGACACAGTAATTCACCCCTCCACTTT. Protein sequence: CASSTPGHSNSPLHF.

The V and J genes are TRBV7-9 and TRBJ2-2; 7 bases line up with TRBD2. Per germline, CDR1 SEHNR and CDR2 FQNEAQ (reference sequence). There are 14 residues in the CDR3. The trim removed 5 bases at V and 5 bases at J, leaving 5 bases unmatched. DNA for the CDR3: TGTGCCAGCAGCGTATCGGGGGGAACCGGGGAGCTGTTTTTT. This gives the protein CASSVSGGTGELFF. Drawing the rest from reference TRBV7-9 and TRBJ2-2, the complete variable domain is DTGVSQNPRHKITKRGQNVTFRCDPISEHNRLYWYRQTLGQGPEFLTYFQNEAQLEKSRLLSDRFSAERPKGSFSTLEIQRTEQGDSAMYLCASSVSGGTGELFFGEGSRLTVL.

The V call is TRBV20-1, the J call TRBJ2-1, with TRBD2 matching over 7 bases. The V and J ends lost 3 bases and 2 bases, in that order; junction bases with no gene match: 4. Per germline, CDR1 DFQATT and CDR2 SNEGSKA (reference sequence). The length of the CDR3 is 14 residues. For the CDR3, the DNA is TGCAGTGCTAGTTTCCGGGAGGCCTACAATGAGCAGTTCTTC. This gives the protein CSASFREAYNEQFF.

The chain recombines TRBV28 with TRBJ2-3; D unclear. The CDR3 length is 15 residues. Trimming took off 1 base at V and 4 bases at J, with 12 bases between the two ends. Germline assignment: CDR1 MDHEN and CDR2 SYDVKM. The CDR3 sequence: CASSLLAISADTQYF. The CDR3 DNA is TGTGCCAGCAGTTTATTAGCAATCAGTGCAGATACGCAGTATTTT.

This chain uses TRBV7-2 with TRBJ2-7; possible D gene TRBD2, 6 bases. The CDR3 sequence is 12 residues long. The germline V gene encodes CDR1 SGHTA and CDR2 FQGNSA. Trimming pared 5 bases from V and 4 bases from J, leaving 9 bases between. The CDR3: CASSPAGYEQYF. CDR3 coding DNA: TGTGCCAGCAGCCCCGCGGGATACGAGCAGTACTTC.

The V and J genes are TRBV28 and TRBJ1-2; no definite D call. Germline CDR1 and CDR2: MDHEN and SYDVKM. CDR3 length equals 14 residues. Trimming left V 2 bases short and J 2 bases short, with 9 bases between. The CDR3 DNA reads as TGTGCCAGCAGTTTAGTGGCTTCAAACTATGGCTACACCTTC. Its translation: CASSLVASNYGYTF.

V gene TRBV5-5 combines with J gene TRBJ2-7; the D gene is possibly TRBD2 (5 bases). CDR3 length: 14 amino acids. Per the germline V gene, CDR1 is SGHKS and CDR2 is YYEKEE (reference sequence). The V and J ends lost 7 bases and 7 bases respectively, with 21 bases between them. The CDR3 sequence is CASRSGDIPGEQYF. The CDR3 nucleotides are TGTGCCAGCCGCTCTGGGGATATTCCGGGGGAGCAGTACTTC.

Concerning this clonotype itself: Compared with germline, one end of the junction differs, possibly owing to a read error. The V and J genes are TRBV7-2 and TRBJ2-5, with TRBD2 matching over 10 bases. The CDR3 length is 16 residues. CDR1 and CDR2 (germline): SGHTA, FQGNSA. The CDR3 here is CASSSSSGRAQGTQYF. CDR3 in DNA: TGTGCCAGCAGCTCATCTAGCGGGAGAGCTCAAGGGACCCAGTACTTC.

In its sample, this clonotype was seen a few times. The rearrangement links TRBV28 to TRBJ2-2; 7 bases match TRBD2. The trim removed 1 base at V and 3 bases at J, leaving 8 bases unmatched. Germline V CDR1 and CDR2: MDHEN, SYDVKM. This CDR3 has 17 residues. The CDR3 sequence: CASSLLGGGPYTGELFF. The CDR3, as DNA: TGTGCCAGCAGTTTATTGGGGGGAGGGCCTTACACCGGGGAGCTGTTTTTT. Full variable domain (remainder filled in from reference TRBV28 and TRBJ2-2): DVKVTQSSRYLVKRTGEKVFLECVQDMDHENMFWYRQDPGLGLRLIYFSYDVKMKEKGDIPEGYSVSREKKERFSLILESASTNQTSMYLCASSLLGGGPYTGELFFGEGSRLTVL.